A single T cell receptor (beta chain) is shown here with its context. The antigen is not known. Profiled with immunoSEQ multiplex PCR; TCRdb holds only in-frame clones, not every one. This table holds around 130,000 clones, 91% found once. The data derive from a study of T cell responses to AZD1222 COVID-19 vaccine. Whole-study findings and limits: No day 14 peak samples; only post-peak repertoires were characterized.

The germline V and J ends were trimmed by 3 bases and 5 bases, with 11 bases remaining between them. Germline V lookup: CDR1 DFQATT, CDR2 SNEGSKA (reference sequence). The CDR3 contains 13 residues. The rearrangement joins TRBV20-1 to TRBJ1-5; unclear D gene. Sequenced material: peripheral blood, taken on day 0 of AZD1222 vaccination. The clonotype originates from an adult in good health. The DNA for the CDR3 is TGCAGTGCTAGTTTAGGGCTTTATCAGCCCCAGCATTTT. It specifies CSASLGLYQPQHF.